The 15 T cell receptor beta chains reported below all come from one sample, sequenced in a study of sequential checkpoint blockade in melanoma (dated by TCRdb to between 2018 and 2021). The library was made by the immunoSEQ multiplex PCR assay. TCRdb holds this immuneACCESS table with in-frame rearrangements only. Some clones are missing; in checked studies, unresolved V genes explain under half, and the rest has no known cause. This sample lists tens of thousands of clones; around 32% were detected once. The biggest ten clones account for more than 1.5% of the sample. The treatment or condition label here, explained by the study, means: randomized to nivolumab then ipilimumab (arm A) or the reverse (arm B). Source: tumor tissue (inferred from file names), taken from a patient given nivolumab and ipilimumab in sequence. The receptors originated from a human donor with melanoma.

V and J are TRBV19 and TRBJ1-2; 11 bases agree with TRBD1. Trimming cost V 8 bases and J 7 bases; bases outside gene matches: 6. The germline gives CDR1 LNHDA, CDR2 SQIVND (reference sequence). The CDR3 loop spans 13 amino acids. The CDR3: CASEAGTGGGYTF. CDR3 in DNA: TGTGCCAGTGAGGCTGGGACAGGGGGTGGCTACACCTTC. Variable domain in full (rest from reference TRBV19 and TRBJ1-2): DGGITQSPKYLFRKEGQNVTLSCEQNLNHDAMYWYRQDPGQGLRLIYYSQIVNDFQKGDIAEGYSVSREKKESFPLTVTSAQKNPTAFYLCASEAGTGGGYTFGSGTRLTVV.

This clone has only a few counts. The V gene is TRBV6-4, the J gene TRBJ2-4; D perhaps matches TRBD1 (5 bases). V was shortened by 3 bases and J by 2 bases, with 14 bases between the two germline ends. The CDR3 extends over 16 amino acids. Germline values: CDR1 MRHNA, CDR2 SNTAGT. CDR3 bases: TGTGCCAGCAGTGAAAGTCAGGGTGGGTCCAAAAACATTCAGTACTTC. The encoded protein is CASSESQGGSKNIQYF.

The V call is TRBV11-3, the J call TRBJ2-3; TRBD1 matches at 8 bases. Per germline, CDR1 SGHNT and CDR2 YENEEA. The CDR3 runs to 15 residues. V gave up 5 bases and J gave up 2 bases; unmatched junction bases: 6. The CDR3 loop is CASSQGASVTDTQYF. Written as DNA, the CDR3 is TGTGCCAGCAGCCAGGGGGCTAGCGTCACAGATACGCAGTATTTT.

As to this clone: Other nucleotide sequences from this sample produce the same CDR3. This chain uses TRBV9 with TRBJ1-2; D is uncertain. Trimming took 0 bases from V and 0 from J, leaving 6 bases between them. This CDR3 has 14 residues. Germline values: CDR1 SGDLS, CDR2 YYNGEE. Here the CDR3 DNA reads TGTGCCAGCAGCGTAGACAGAGCTAACTATGGCTACACCTTC. Its protein product is CASSVDRANYGYTF.

Ten or more counts support this clone. The chain has TRBV11-3 and TRBJ2-3; 7 bases map to TRBD2. CDR3 length: 14 amino acids. J lost 0 bases, V lost 5 bases, and 2 bases had no gene match. Looked up from germline, CDR1 is SGHNT and CDR2 is YENEEA. The CDR3 sequence is CASSLSGSTDTQYF. CDR3 nucleotides: TGTGCCAGCAGCCTTAGCGGGAGCACAGATACGCAGTATTTT. The variable domain in full, with the rest retrieved from reference TRBV11-3 and TRBJ2-3, is EAGVVQSPRYKIIEKKQPVAFWCNPISGHNTLYWYLQNLGQGPELLIRYENEEAVDDSQLPKDRFSAERLKGVDSTLKIQPAELGDSAVYLCASSLSGSTDTQYFGPGTRLTVL.

The chain uses TRBV10-2 and TRBJ2-5; 10 nucleotides align to TRBD2. J lost 4 bases, V lost 7 bases, and 0 bases had no gene match. CDR3 size: 12 residues. Germline CDR1 and CDR2: WSHSY and SAAADI. The CDR3 nucleotides read TGCGCCAGCACTAGCGGGAGAGAGACCCAGTACTTC. Protein product: CASTSGRETQYF.

The rearrangement joins TRBV18 to TRBJ2-1; 10 bases line up with TRBD2. Germline-derived CDR1 and CDR2 are KGHSH and LQKENI. V shed 5 bases, J shed 8 bases, and the junction held 9 bases outside the gene matches. The CDR3 length is 15 residues. The CDR3, as DNA: TGTGCCAGCTCAACGCTAGCGGGAGCGGGCGATGAGCAGTTCTTC. This translates into CASSTLAGAGDEQFF. Based on the CDR3 plus reference TRBV18 and TRBJ2-1, the full variable domain is NAGVMQNPRHLVRRRGQEARLRCSPMKGHSHVYWYRQLPEEGLKFMVYLQKENIIDESGMPKERFSAEFPKEGPSILRIQQVVRGDSAAYFCASSTLAGAGDEQFFGPGTRLTVL.

The table lists this clone with a few counts. The chain uses TRBV11-3 and TRBJ1-1; TRBD1 is a possible D gene (5 bases). This CDR3 has 15 residues. The ends were cut back, 5 bases at V and 0 bases at J, with 13 bases in the middle. Germline values: CDR1 SGHNT, CDR2 YENEEA. The CDR3 coding sequence is TGTGCCAGCAGCCCCACAGCAGGGCTGAACACTGAAGCTTTCTTT. It yields the protein CASSPTAGLNTEAFF.

This chain uses TRBV23-1 with TRBJ2-7; TRBD2 is a possible D gene (6 bases). TRBV23-1 has ORF status, its function being uncertain. V was pared by 3 bases and J by 0 bases, with 18 bases between. CDR3 length: 17 amino acids. The CDR3 DNA is TGCGCCAGCAGTCAGCGGGACCGCGATAGAAGCTCCTACGAGCAGTACTTC. It yields the protein CASSQRDRDRSSYEQYF.

The chain joins TRBV5-1 to TRBJ2-7, with TRBD2 matching over 13 bases. This CDR3 is built from 15 residues. Germline V gene data show CDR1 as SGHRS and CDR2 as YFSETQ. V lost 5 bases to trimming and J lost 2 bases; unmatched junction nucleotides: 4. CDR3: CASSEGTSGTYEQYF. DNA of the CDR3: TGCGCCAGCAGTGAAGGGACTAGCGGGACCTACGAGCAGTACTTC.

This clone was counted between two and nine times. This chain joins TRBV6-8 and TRBJ2-5; perhaps TRBD1 as D (6 bases). The CDR3 runs 14 residues. Trimming left V 5 bases short and J 3 bases short, with 13 bases between. Germline loops: CDR1 MNHGY, CDR2 SAAAGT. DNA of the CDR3: TGTGCCAGCAGTGGCAGTACAGGGAAAGAGACCCAGTACTTC. Its protein product is CASSGSTGKETQYF.

The V gene is TRBV19, the J gene TRBJ1-5; tentatively, D is TRBD1 (6 bases). The CDR3 has 14 residues. Germline CDR1 LNHDA, CDR2 SQIVND (reference sequence). Trimming cost V 3 bases and J 6 bases, with 12 bases left between them. CDR3 nucleotides: TGTGCCAGTAGTATGGGGGCGGGTGGTCAGCCCCAGCATTTT. The encoded protein is CASSMGAGGQPQHF.

The chain recombines TRBV12-5 with TRBJ2-7, with D unresolved. The V gene's germline CDR1 is LGHNT and CDR2 FRNRAP. The CDR3 is made up of 15 amino acids. The V gene lost 5 bases and the J gene lost 3 bases, with 17 bases spanning the gap. CDR3 sequence reads: CASGAGPSMIYEQYF. CDR3 nucleotides: TGTGCTAGTGGTGCCGGGCCTAGTATGATCTACGAGCAGTACTTC.

V gene TRBV5-1 combines with J gene TRBJ2-2, with D possibly matching TRBD2 (6 bases). The germline CDR1 and CDR2 sequences are SGHRS and YFSETQ. The CDR3 spans 15 residues. Trimming shortened V by 0 bases and J by 5 bases, and 11 bases separated the two germline ends. The CDR3 DNA reads as TGCGCCAGCAGCTTGGCCTTAAGCGGGACCGGGGAGCTGTTTTTT. Its protein product is CASSLALSGTGELFF.

This rearrangement joins TRBV11-3 to TRBJ2-7; 7 nucleotides line up with TRBD2. The CDR3 is made up of 15 amino acids. The V gene end was trimmed by 2 bases and the J gene end by 5 bases; junction bases not matched to a gene: 9. Germline CDR1 reads SGHNT; CDR2 reads YENEEA. In DNA form, the CDR3 reads TGTGCCAGCAGCTTAAAGGAATTAGCGGGTAACGAGCAGTACTTC. It encodes CASSLKELAGNEQYF. The complete variable domain, with remaining parts taken from reference TRBV11-3 and TRBJ2-7, reads EAGVVQSPRYKIIEKKQPVAFWCNPISGHNTLYWYLQNLGQGPELLIRYENEEAVDDSQLPKDRFSAERLKGVDSTLKIQPAELGDSAVYLCASSLKELAGNEQYFGPGTRLTVT.